The 14 T cell receptor beta chains given below trace back to one sample, sequenced in a study of blood T cells in healthy people across ages. Then a second PCR, running about 7 to 11 cycles, was carried out with a sample-barcoded 5' primer and a J-beta primer mix. TCRdb re-analysed the 5' RACE reads in MiXCR, keeping a single row per CDR3 protein. The sample includes about 940,000 distinct CDR3 sequences, about 48% seen only once; the top ten take 10% to 15%. The sample comprised blood. The receptors come from a man aged 25-45 years in good health.

This clonotype showed up just a few times. One base away lies a much larger clone, so this may be a sequencing read error. The chain joins TRBV5-1 to TRBJ2-4; no reliable D call. V was trimmed by 3 bases and J by 6 bases, leaving 16 bases between them. Germline V gene sequence: CDR1 SGHRS, CDR2 YFSETQ. The CDR3 sequence is 15 residues long. The CDR3 region has the DNA TGCGCCAGCAGCTGGGATCCGGGCACGGTAAACATTCAGTACTTC. Translated: CASSWDPGTVNIQYF.

The rearrangement joins TRBV5-1 to TRBJ2-1; TRBD1 matches 7 bases. V gave up 7 bases and J gave up 4 bases; unmatched junction bases: 8. This CDR3 has 14 residues. Germline CDR1 is SGHRS and CDR2 is YFSETQ. CDR3 coding DNA: TGCGCCAGCCACCTTGGGACAGAGTACAATGAGCAGTTCTTC. The encoded protein is CASHLGTEYNEQFF.

V gene TRBV29-1 combines with J gene TRBJ2-7; TRBD1 matches 8 bases. Per germline, CDR1 SQVTM and CDR2 ANQGSEA. V dropped 6 bases and J dropped 6; count of bases not matched to a gene: 10. This CDR3 contains 13 residues. The CDR3 loop is CSVTEDRVSEQYF. As DNA, the CDR3 is TGCAGCGTCACCGAGGACAGGGTGTCCGAGCAGTACTTC.

This clonotype is a singleton in its sample. A much larger clonotype is one base distant, so this may be a read error. The chain couples TRBV25-1 to TRBJ2-5; D is unresolved. Germline-derived CDR1 and CDR2 are MGHDK and SYGVNS. CDR3 length: 11 amino acids. The V and J ends lost 8 bases and 4 bases respectively, with 8 bases between them. CDR3 DNA: TGTGCCAGCGGCTACCGAGAGACCCAGTACTTC. It is translated as CASGYRETQYF. The whole variable domain, filled in from reference TRBV25-1 and TRBJ2-5, reads EADIYQTPRYLVIGTGKKITLECSQTMGHDKMYWYQQDPGMELHLIHYSYGVNSTEKGDLSSESTVSRIRTEHFPLTLESARPSHTSQYLCASGYRETQYFGPGTRLLVL.

This clonotype was seen more than once but under ten times. This chain joins TRBV20-1 and TRBJ2-3; D is possibly TRBD1 (6 bases). CDR3 length: 13 residues. The V and J ends lost 5 bases and 2 bases respectively, with 11 bases between them. From germline, CDR1 is DFQATT and CDR2 SNEGSKA (reference sequence). The CDR3 coding sequence is TGCAGTGCTCCCGACAGGTTCACAGATACGCAGTATTTT. As protein: CSAPDRFTDTQYF.

The genes are TRBV20-1 and TRBJ2-3; D may match TRBD1 or TRBD2 (5 bases each). CDR1 is DFQATT, CDR2 SNEGSKA, per germline (reference sequence). V dropped 6 bases and J dropped 5 bases, with 15 bases sitting between them. The CDR3 spans 13 residues. In DNA form, the CDR3 reads TGCAGTGCCCGCCGGGGCTTAGGAGATACGCAGTATTTT. This gives the protein CSARRGLGDTQYF.

The rearrangement uses TRBV7-2 and TRBJ2-5; D possibly corresponds to TRBD1 (5 bases). From germline, CDR1 is SGHTA and CDR2 FQGNSA. The CDR3 is made up of 15 amino acids. The V end was cut by 0 bases, the J end by 1 base, with 9 bases between. CDR3 DNA: TGTGCCAGCAGCTTAGCTGGACAACCCCAAGAGACCCAGTACTTC. It translates to CASSLAGQPQETQYF.

This clonotype was detected only a few times. The V gene is TRBV7-9, the J gene TRBJ2-1; 7 bases are shared with TRBD1. V lost 5 bases and J lost 0; bases outside the gene matches: 7. The CDR3 covers 16 residues. Per germline, CDR1 SEHNR and CDR2 FQNEAQ (reference sequence). Here the CDR3 reads CASSPRDRISYNEQFF. CDR3 in DNA: TGTGCCAGCAGCCCCCGGGACAGAATCTCCTACAATGAGCAGTTCTTC.

Many counts were recorded for this clonotype. V is TRBV7-2 and J is TRBJ2-7; perhaps TRBD2 as D (5 bases). The CDR3 sequence is 13 residues long. Trimming stripped 0 bases from V and 3 bases from J, with 6 bases between. CDR1 is SGHTA, CDR2 FQGNSA, per germline. The CDR3 region has the DNA TGTGCCAGCAGCTTAGCAGAGGGCTACGAGCAGTACTTC. This translates into CASSLAEGYEQYF.

The chain uses TRBV6-1 and TRBJ1-6, with 8 bases lining up with TRBD1. The CDR3 runs to 18 residues. With 10 bases clipped from V and 0 bases from J, the junction kept 14 bases outside the gene matches. Germline V lookup: CDR1 MNHNS, CDR2 SASEGT. The CDR3 coding sequence is TGTGCCACCCAAGTCCCTGGACAGGGCGTCTCCTATAATTCACCCCTCCACTTT. Its translation: CATQVPGQGVSYNSPLHF.

A word on this clonotype: Its ends do not fully match the called genes, so a read error is possible. The chain uses TRBV7-2 and TRBJ1-5; perhaps TRBD1 as D (5 bases). CDR1 and CDR2 (germline): SGHTA, FQGNSA. This CDR3 is built from 15 residues. As DNA, the CDR3 is TGTGCCTGCAGCTCCGACCCGGGACCAGATCAGCCCCAGCATTTT. It yields the protein CACSSDPGPDQPQHF.

This clonotype has just a few counts. J is TRBJ2-3 and V is TRBV20-1; possibly TRBD2 for D (6 bases). Germline V gives CDR1 DFQATT, CDR2 SNEGSKA (reference sequence). This CDR3 is built from 14 residues. The V gene lost 4 bases and the J gene lost 4 bases, with 15 bases spanning the gap. CDR3 sequence: CSAINPGTPDTQYF. CDR3 nucleotides: TGCAGTGCTATAAACCCGGGGACTCCAGATACGCAGTATTTT.

CDR3 sequence (DNA): TGTGCCAGCAGTTATACATCACCGGGACAGACTACCATGAACACTGAAGCTTTCTTT. Translation: CASSYTSPGQTTMNTEAFF. The chain is built from TRBV6-5 and TRBJ1-1; 7 bases match TRBD1. The CDR3 loop spans 19 amino acids. Germline CDR1 reads MNHEY; CDR2 reads SVGAGI. V trimming: 3 bases; J trimming: 0 bases; junction bases outside the gene matches: 16.

The chain carries TRBV12-3 or TRBV12-4 and TRBJ2-4, with 8 bases matching TRBD2. The CDR3 is 15 residues long. The junction had 5 bases not matched to a gene; V was cut back by 2 bases and J by 5 bases. This chain's CDR3 is CASSLSSGDENIQYF. The CDR3 DNA follows: TGTGCCAGCAGTTTAAGTAGCGGGGATGAAAACATTCAGTACTTC.